The entry that follows covers one TCR beta chain sequence. Its antigen is not identified. This CDR3 has 15 residues. V gave up 7 bases and J gave up 1 base, with 17 bases separating them. Germline V CDR1 and CDR2: MNHEY, SVGEGT. This sample is part of a study of T-cell reconstitution after alpha-beta-depleted transplantation in children. General study results and limits: Diversity and T-cell counts at one year after transplant derived mostly from new T cells. Surviving recipient T cells and thymic progenitors produced the high day-60 TCRbeta diversity seen in some patients. Several hundred expanded graft clones reportedly gave rise to the alpha-beta T cells present about two months after transplant.

Preparation of the TCRbeta library was carried out with unique molecular identifiers. TCRdb re-called the PCR reads with MiXCR, one entry per CDR3 protein. The table has about 980,000 distinct CDR3 sequences, roughly 31% seen once. The source of this sequence is a boy less than two years old who had a stem cell transplant for SCID, so the T cells may come from the graft donor. This sample comprised PBMCs, mostly from graft donor cells, obtained 360 days after TCRalphabeta/CD19-depleted stem cell transplant. The chain couples TRBV6-2 or TRBV6-3 to TRBJ2-7; tentative D call: TRBD2 (5 bases). CDR3 protein: CASTSRGYASYEQYF. CDR3 nucleotides: TGTGCCAGCACTTCCCGCGGGTACGCTTCCTACGAGCAGTACTTC.